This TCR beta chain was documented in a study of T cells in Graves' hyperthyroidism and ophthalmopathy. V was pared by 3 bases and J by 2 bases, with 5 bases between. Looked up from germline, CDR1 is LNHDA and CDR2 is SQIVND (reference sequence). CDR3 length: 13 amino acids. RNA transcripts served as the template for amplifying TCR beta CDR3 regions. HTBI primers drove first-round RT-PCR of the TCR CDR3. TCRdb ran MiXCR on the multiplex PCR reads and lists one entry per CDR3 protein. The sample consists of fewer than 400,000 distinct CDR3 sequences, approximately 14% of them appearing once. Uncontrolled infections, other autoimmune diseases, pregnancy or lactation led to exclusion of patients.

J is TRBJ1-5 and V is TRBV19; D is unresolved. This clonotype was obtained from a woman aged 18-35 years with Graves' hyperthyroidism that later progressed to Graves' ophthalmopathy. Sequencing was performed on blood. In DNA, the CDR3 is TGTGCCAGTAGTATGAACGGCAATCAGCCCCAGCATTTT. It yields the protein CASSMNGNQPQHF.